The entry below gives a single T cell receptor (beta chain) sequence along with its context. The antigen remains undetermined. TCRdb's table, derived via immunoSEQ multiplex PCR, lists solely in-frame clones and lacks some. The sample has 17,000 or so clones; 70% are singletons. This entry comes from a study of vaccination effects on CD4 cells after COVID-19. Germline-derived CDR1 and CDR2 are SGHTA and FQGNSA. Trimming removed 3 bases at V and 0 bases at J, with 15 bases between. This CDR3 region has 17 residues. Sequencing in the ViraFEST assay came after antigen-specific CD4+ T cells had been expanded with viral peptide pools, which were used to stimulate PBMC. Scientists isolated CD4+ T cells after a roughly 9-day culture period ended. It was two doses of either the BNT162b2 or mRNA-1273 vaccine that participants received.

The sequence was obtained from a human donor who received a COVID-19 vaccine. This chain connects TRBV7-2 to TRBJ2-4, with D possibly matching TRBD2 (7 bases). Material: CD4+ T cells from PBMCs cultured with SARS-CoV-2 spike peptides, obtained after COVID-19 vaccination. CDR3 coding DNA: TGTGCCAGCAGCTTGGCTCGGGGGGCCCTAGCCAAAAACATTCAGTACTTC. It yields the protein CASSLARGALAKNIQYF.